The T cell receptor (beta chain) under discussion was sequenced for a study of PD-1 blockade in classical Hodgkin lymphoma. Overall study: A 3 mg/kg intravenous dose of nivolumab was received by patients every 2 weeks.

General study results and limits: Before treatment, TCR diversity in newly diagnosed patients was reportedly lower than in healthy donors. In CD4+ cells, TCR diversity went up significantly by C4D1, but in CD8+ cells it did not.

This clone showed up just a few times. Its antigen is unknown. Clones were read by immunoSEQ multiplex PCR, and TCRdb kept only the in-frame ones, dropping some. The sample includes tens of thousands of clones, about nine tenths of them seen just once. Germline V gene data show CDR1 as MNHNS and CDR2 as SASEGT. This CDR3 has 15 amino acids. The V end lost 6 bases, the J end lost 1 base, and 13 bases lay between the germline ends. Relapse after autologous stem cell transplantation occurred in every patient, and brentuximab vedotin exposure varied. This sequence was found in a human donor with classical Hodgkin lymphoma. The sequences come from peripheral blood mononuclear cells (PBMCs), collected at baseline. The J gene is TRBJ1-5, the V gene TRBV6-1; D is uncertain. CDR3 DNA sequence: TGTGCCAGCAGAAAAGGGTCCCAGAGCAATCAGCCCCAGCATTTT. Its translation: CASRKGSQSNQPQHF.